This T cell receptor beta chain came from a study of lymphopenia after photon versus proton radiotherapy. With 4 bases removed from V and 1 base from J, the gap between germline ends came to 13 bases. Per the germline V gene, CDR1 is MGHRA and CDR2 is YSYEKL. The CDR3 is 15 residues long. Details on this clone: What it binds is unknown.

The study's findings and limits: After lymphocyte nadir, photon-treated repertoires showed oligoclonal expansion, especially CD8+ Temra. Proton therapy kept repertoires fairly stable, unlike photons, which gained effector/memory cells. Better survival with proton therapy was suggested as possible, not demonstrated. In patients who died, overall survival fell as post-nadir TCR diversity dropped more.

Sequenced by immunoSEQ multiplex PCR; TCRdb stores in-frame clones only, minus some. The sample includes about 26,000 clones, 75% to 90% seen only once; the top ten take about 5.2%. This material consisted of peripheral blood, taken from a patient treated with photon-based radiotherapy. V usage is TRBV4-1 and J usage is TRBJ1-1, with D hard to call. This sequence originates from a man aged 30 to 39 with gastric cancer. The CDR3 sequence: CASSRPDFRNTEAFF. CDR3 nucleotides: TGCGCCAGCAGCCGCCCCGATTTTAGGAACACTGAAGCTTTCTTT.